A single sample gave rise to the 7 T cell receptor beta chains below, sequenced in a study of blood T cells in healthy people across ages. Together with a sample-barcoded 5' primer, a J-beta primer mix was included in a second PCR lasting roughly 6 to 12 cycles. TCRdb re-called the 5' RACE reads with MiXCR, one entry per CDR3 protein. The data hold about 830,000 distinct CDR3 sequences, with around 62% observed a single time. The specimen sequenced was blood. These receptors all come from a man between 25 and 39 years old in good health.

This clonotype has ten or more counts. The CDR3 region has the DNA TGTGCCAGCGGATGGTCCGGGACACGCAACTATGGCTACACCTTC. Its protein is CASGWSGTRNYGYTF. This sequence joins TRBV3-1 and TRBJ1-2; D is possibly TRBD1 (6 bases). The CDR3 runs to 15 residues. V shed 8 bases and J shed 2 bases, with 18 bases lying between them. From germline, CDR1 is LGHDT and CDR2 YNNKEL (reference sequence). Full variable domain (rest looked up from reference TRBV3-1 and TRBJ1-2): DTAVSQTPKYLVTQMGNDKSIKCEQNLGHDTMYWYKQDSKKFLKIMFSYNNKELIINETVPNRFSPKSPDKAHLNLHINSLELGDSAVYFCASGWSGTRNYGYTFGSGTRLTVV.

The chain carries TRBV27 and TRBJ2-3; TRBD2 matches 10 bases. J lost 4 bases, V lost 5 bases, and 9 bases had no gene match. The CDR3 contains 16 residues. Looked up from germline, CDR1 is MNHEY and CDR2 is SMNVEV (reference sequence). DNA for the CDR3: TGTGCCAGCAGTGCTCCGGGACTAGCGTTACCAGATACGCAGTATTTT. Encoded protein: CASSAPGLALPDTQYF.

J is TRBJ2-1 and V is TRBV4-3, with D perhaps TRBD1 or TRBD2 (5 bases each). V was cut by 1 base and J by 4 bases, with 14 bases left in between. From germline, CDR1 is LGHNA and CDR2 YSLEER. The length of the CDR3 is 16 residues. CDR3 nucleotides: TGCGCCAGCAGCCAAGTAATCGGGGCCAAGTACAATGAGCAGTTCTTC. This gives the protein CASSQVIGAKYNEQFF.

This clonotype has just a few counts. Possible read error: a much larger clone is one base away. In nucleotides, the CDR3 is TGTGCCAGCAGCCCCGGGACAGGGTACTACGAGCAGTACTTC. This gives the protein CASSPGTGYYEQYF. This rearrangement joins TRBV7-6 to TRBJ2-7, with 9 bases fitting TRBD1. Per the germline V gene, CDR1 is SGHVS and CDR2 is FNYEAQ. The CDR3 extends over 14 amino acids. V was pared by 5 bases and J by 3 bases, with 5 bases of the junction left unmatched.

This chain joins TRBV29-1 and TRBJ2-5; D gene uncertain. The CDR3 sequence is 12 residues long. Trimming cost V 4 bases and J 5 bases, with 11 bases left between them. Per germline, CDR1 SQVTM and CDR2 ANQGSEA. The CDR3 region is CSVGMESETQYF. The DNA of the CDR3 is TGCAGCGTTGGAATGGAATCGGAGACCCAGTACTTC.

V and J are TRBV7-9 and TRBJ2-3, with no clear D. V was pared by 2 bases and J by 1 base, with 7 bases between. Germline values: CDR1 SEHNR, CDR2 FQNEAQ (reference sequence). This CDR3 has 14 residues. The DNA of the CDR3 is TGTGCCAGCAGCTTACGAGTAGGCACAGATACGCAGTATTTT. Residues: CASSLRVGTDTQYF.

This clonotype was seen a single time. The chain carries TRBV29-1 and TRBJ2-1; TRBD1 matches at 9 bases. Germline-derived CDR1 and CDR2 are SQVTM and ANQGSEA. This CDR3 has 18 residues. Trimming removed 6 bases from V and 4 bases from J; junction bases left unmatched: 19. CDR3 in DNA: TGCAGCGTCCGCGGGACAGGGCAGGACCGGCCCCTATACAATGAGCAGTTCTTC. This codes for CSVRGTGQDRPLYNEQFF.